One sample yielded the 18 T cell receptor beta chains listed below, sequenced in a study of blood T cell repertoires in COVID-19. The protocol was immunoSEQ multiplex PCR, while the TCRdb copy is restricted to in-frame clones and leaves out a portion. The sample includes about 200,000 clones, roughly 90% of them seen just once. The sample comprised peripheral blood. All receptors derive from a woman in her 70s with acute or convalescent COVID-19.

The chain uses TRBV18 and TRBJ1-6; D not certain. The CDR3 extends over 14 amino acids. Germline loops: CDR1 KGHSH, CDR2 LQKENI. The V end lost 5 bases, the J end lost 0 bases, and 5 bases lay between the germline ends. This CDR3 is CASSSSSYNSPLHF. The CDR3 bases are TGTGCCAGCTCATCGAGCTCCTATAATTCACCCCTCCACTTT.

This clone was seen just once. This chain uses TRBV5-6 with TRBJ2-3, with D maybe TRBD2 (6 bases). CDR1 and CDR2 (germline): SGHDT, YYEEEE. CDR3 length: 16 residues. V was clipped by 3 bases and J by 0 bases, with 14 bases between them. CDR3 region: CASSSMAGSSTDTQYF. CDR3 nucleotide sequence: TGTGCCAGCAGCTCGATGGCGGGATCTAGCACAGATACGCAGTATTTT.

CDR3 loop: CSVLGERGYTDTQYF. The CDR3 DNA follows: TGCAGCGTCCTTGGGGAGCGGGGATACACAGATACGCAGTATTTT. The chain links TRBV29-1 to TRBJ2-3; 7 positions match TRBD2. CDR1 SQVTM and CDR2 ANQGSEA come from the germline V gene. CDR3 length equals 15 residues. With 6 bases clipped from V and 2 bases from J, the junction kept 11 bases outside the gene matches.

Here the CDR3 reads CASSRAGAFYNEQFF. The CDR3 bases are TGTGCCAGCAGCCGTGCGGGGGCCTTTTACAATGAGCAGTTCTTC. V and J are TRBV7-6 and TRBJ2-1; D perhaps matches TRBD2 (7 bases). CDR3 length: 15 amino acids. Trimming removed 5 bases from V and 4 bases from J, with 15 bases in between. Germline V gene lookup returns CDR1 SGHVS and CDR2 FNYEAQ.

As DNA, the CDR3 is TGTGCCAGCAGCCGAGGGCTTTCCTACGAGCAGTACTTC. It is translated as CASSRGLSYEQYF. V usage is TRBV3-1 (or the pseudogene TRBV3-2) and J usage is TRBJ2-7; tentative D call: TRBD2 (5 bases). The germline V gene encodes CDR1 LGHDT and CDR2 YNNKEL (reference sequence). Between the trimmed V and J ends, which lost 4 bases and 1 base, there was a span of 8 bases. There are 13 residues in the CDR3.

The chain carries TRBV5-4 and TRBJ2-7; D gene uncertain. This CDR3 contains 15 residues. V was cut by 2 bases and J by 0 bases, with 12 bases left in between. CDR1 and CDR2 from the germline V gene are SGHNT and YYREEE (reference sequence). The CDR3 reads CASSFAGSNSYEQYF. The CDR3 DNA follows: TGTGCCAGCAGCTTCGCCGGGTCCAACTCCTACGAGCAGTACTTC.

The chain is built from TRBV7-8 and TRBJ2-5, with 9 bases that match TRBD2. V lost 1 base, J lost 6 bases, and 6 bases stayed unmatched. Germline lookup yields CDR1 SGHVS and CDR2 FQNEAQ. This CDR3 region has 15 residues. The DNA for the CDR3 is TGTGCCAGCAGCTTAGTAGCGGGGGTCGATAAGACCCAGTACTTC. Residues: CASSLVAGVDKTQYF. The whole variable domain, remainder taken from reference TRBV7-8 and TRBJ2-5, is GAGVSQSPRYKVAKRGQDVALRCDPISGHVSLFWYQQALGQGPEFLTYFQNEAQLDKSGLPSDRFFAERPEGSVSTLKIQRTQQEDSAVYLCASSLVAGVDKTQYFGPGTRLLVL.

In nucleotides, the CDR3 is TGTGCCAGCAGCTCTTATCTGGGGGCGTCCCACAATGAGCAGTTCTTC. This translates into CASSSYLGASHNEQFF. The chain uses TRBV5-8 and TRBJ2-1, with D perhaps matching TRBD1 (6 bases). Germline V gene data show CDR1 as SGHTS and CDR2 as YDEGEE. The CDR3 consists of 16 residues. V was clipped by 3 bases and J by 5 bases, with 18 bases between them.

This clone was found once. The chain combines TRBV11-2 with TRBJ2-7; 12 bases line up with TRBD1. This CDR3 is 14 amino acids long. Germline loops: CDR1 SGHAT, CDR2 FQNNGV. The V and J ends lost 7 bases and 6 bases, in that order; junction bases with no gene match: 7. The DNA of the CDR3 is TGTGCCAGCAATACGGGACAGGGGGCTATCGAGCAGTACTTC. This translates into CASNTGQGAIEQYF.

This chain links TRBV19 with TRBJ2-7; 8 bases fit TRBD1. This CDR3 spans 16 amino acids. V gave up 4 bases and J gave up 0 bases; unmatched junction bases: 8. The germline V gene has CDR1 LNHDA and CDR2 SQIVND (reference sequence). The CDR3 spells CASSRTRGRPSYEQYF. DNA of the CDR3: TGTGCCAGTAGTAGAACCAGGGGGCGCCCCTCCTACGAGCAGTACTTC.

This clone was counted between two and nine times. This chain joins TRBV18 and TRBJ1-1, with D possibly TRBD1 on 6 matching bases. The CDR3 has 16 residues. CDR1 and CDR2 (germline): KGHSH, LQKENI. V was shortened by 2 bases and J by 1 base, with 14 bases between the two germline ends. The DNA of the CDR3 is TGTGCCAGCTCACCAATATCGGACAGTAAGAACACTGAAGCTTTCTTT. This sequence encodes CASSPISDSKNTEAFF.

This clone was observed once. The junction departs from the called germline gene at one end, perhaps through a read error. The CDR3 DNA reads as TGTGCCAACAGCCCCCTAGGGCGGGGGAACACCGGGGAGCTGTTTTTT. Protein sequence: CANSPLGRGNTGELFF. This rearrangement joins TRBV3-1 (or the pseudogene TRBV3-2) to TRBJ2-2; tentatively, D is TRBD2 (6 bases). Germline V gene data show CDR1 as LGHDT and CDR2 as YNNKEL (reference sequence). The CDR3 spans 16 residues.

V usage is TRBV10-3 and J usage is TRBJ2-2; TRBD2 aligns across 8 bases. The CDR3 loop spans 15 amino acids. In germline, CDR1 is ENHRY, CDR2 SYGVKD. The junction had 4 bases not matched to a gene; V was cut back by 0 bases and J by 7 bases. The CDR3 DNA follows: TGTGCCATCAGTGAGTCTGAGACTAGCGTCGGGGAGCTGTTTTTT. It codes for CAISESETSVGELFF.

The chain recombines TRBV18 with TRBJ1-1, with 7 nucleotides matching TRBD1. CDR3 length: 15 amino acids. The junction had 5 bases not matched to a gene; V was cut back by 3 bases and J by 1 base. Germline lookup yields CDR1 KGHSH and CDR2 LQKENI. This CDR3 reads CASSPLGTENTEAFF. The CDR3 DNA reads TGTGCCAGCTCACCCCTCGGGACAGAGAACACTGAAGCTTTCTTT.

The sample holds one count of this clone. CDR3 coding DNA: TGTGCCAGCAGTTACCGGAGCGATACGCAGTATTTT. Translation gives CASSYRSDTQYF. The genes are TRBV27 and TRBJ2-3; D unclear. The length of the CDR3 is 12 residues. Trimming took off 4 bases at V and 6 bases at J, with 8 bases between the two ends. Germline V gives CDR1 MNHEY, CDR2 SMNVEV (reference sequence).

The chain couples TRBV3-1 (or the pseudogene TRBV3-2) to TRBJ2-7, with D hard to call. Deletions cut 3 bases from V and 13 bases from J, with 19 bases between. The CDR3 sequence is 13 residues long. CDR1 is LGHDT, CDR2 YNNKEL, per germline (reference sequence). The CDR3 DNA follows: TGTGCCAGCAGCCAGGAGAATGCGGCTAGGCACTACTTC. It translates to CASSQENAARHYF.

Here the CDR3 DNA reads TGTGCCAGCAGCCCATCACTGCCGGGGGTCACTGAAGCTTTCTTT. Protein: CASSPSLPGVTEAFF. The chain has TRBV7-8 and TRBJ1-1; perhaps TRBD1 as D (5 bases). Trimming shortened V by 5 bases and J by 4 bases, and 17 bases separated the two germline ends. The length of the CDR3 is 15 residues. Germline values: CDR1 SGHVS, CDR2 FQNEAQ.

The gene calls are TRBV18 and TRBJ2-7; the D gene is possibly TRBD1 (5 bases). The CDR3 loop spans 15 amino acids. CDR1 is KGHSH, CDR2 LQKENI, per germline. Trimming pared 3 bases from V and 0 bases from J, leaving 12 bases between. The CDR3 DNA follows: TGTGCCAGCTCACCCGACAGCAGTAGCTCCTACGAGCAGTACTTC. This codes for CASSPDSSSSYEQYF.